These 16 T cell receptor beta chains were sequenced from one sample in a study of technical replicates of blood from several donors. Profiling relied on immunoSEQ multiplex PCR, and the TCRdb table lists in-frame clones only, not all of them. The sample contains fewer than 85,000 clones, about 94% of which appear only once. Material for sequencing was T cells isolated from PBMCs. Every receptor here comes from a human donor in good health.

This sequence joins TRBV13 and TRBJ2-7; 9 bases map to TRBD2. CDR1 PRHDT and CDR2 FYEKMQ come from the germline V gene (reference sequence). V gave up 3 bases and J gave up 0 bases; unmatched junction bases: 6. The CDR3 runs 16 residues. The CDR3 here is CASSFLRLADSYEQYF. The CDR3 DNA is TGTGCCAGCAGCTTCCTGAGACTAGCGGACTCCTACGAGCAGTACTTC.

CDR3 amino acids: CASSEGRGRVQETQYF. The CDR3 DNA reads TGTGCCAGCAGTGAAGGCAGGGGGCGAGTCCAAGAGACCCAGTACTTC. The genes are TRBV5-4 and TRBJ2-5, with 8 bases that match TRBD1. Trimming removed 5 bases from V and 1 base from J; junction bases left unmatched: 10. Germline V CDR1 and CDR2: SGHNT, YYREEE (reference sequence). The CDR3 sequence is 16 residues long.

This clone was recorded once. V gene TRBV6-1 combines with J gene TRBJ1-1, with D maybe TRBD1 (5 bases). V dropped 7 bases and J dropped 1 base, with 10 bases sitting between them. The germline gives CDR1 MNHNS, CDR2 SASEGT. The CDR3 extends over 13 amino acids. The CDR3 bases are TGTGCCAGCACCCCCGACAGGAACACTGAAGCTTTCTTT. As protein: CASTPDRNTEAFF.

The gene calls are TRBV5-6 and TRBJ1-1; 7 positions agree with TRBD1. The CDR3 is 17 residues long. Looked up from germline, CDR1 is SGHDT and CDR2 is YYEEEE. V was clipped by 4 bases and J by 1 base; unmatched bases: 13. CDR3 loop: CASSPTTQTGWNTEAFF. CDR3 sequence (DNA): TGTGCCAGCAGCCCAACCACCCAGACAGGGTGGAACACTGAAGCTTTCTTT.

This chain links TRBV11-3 with TRBJ1-1; D perhaps matches TRBD1 (5 bases). Germline lookup yields CDR1 SGHNT and CDR2 YENEEA. CDR3 size: 17 residues. Trimming stripped 1 base from V and 5 bases from J, with 20 bases between. This chain's CDR3 is CASSLVGTIEQRTEAFF. DNA of the CDR3: TGTGCCAGCAGCTTAGTAGGGACTATCGAACAGAGGACTGAAGCTTTCTTT.

The chain has TRBV11-2 and TRBJ2-7, with TRBD1 identical over 9 bases. V lost 4 bases and J lost 2; bases outside the gene matches: 3. This CDR3 is 14 amino acids long. Per the germline V gene, CDR1 is SGHAT and CDR2 is FQNNGV. CDR3 coding DNA: TGTGCCAGCAGCTGGGGACAGGGTCCCTACGAGCAGTACTTC. As protein: CASSWGQGPYEQYF.

The rearrangement joins TRBV7-9 to TRBJ1-4, with D unresolved. The germline V gene encodes CDR1 SEHNR and CDR2 FQNEAQ (reference sequence). There are 15 residues in the CDR3. Trimming shortened V by 1 base and J by 8 bases, and 14 bases separated the two germline ends. The CDR3 DNA sequence: TGTGCCAGCAGCTTAGTGGGAGACGGAAGGGAAAAACTGTTTTTT. Its translation: CASSLVGDGREKLFF. Together with reference TRBV7-9 and TRBJ1-4, the CDR3 gives the full variable domain: DTGVSQNPRHKITKRGQNVTFRCDPISEHNRLYWYRQTLGQGPEFLTYFQNEAQLEKSRLLSDRFSAERPKGSFSTLEIQRTEQGDSAMYLCASSLVGDGREKLFFGSGTQLSVL.

This rearrangement joins TRBV4-2 to TRBJ2-5; TRBD1 matches 7 bases. Germline V CDR1 and CDR2: LGHNA, YNFKEQ. The ends lost 3 bases at V and 5 bases at J; junction bases unmatched: 6. CDR3 length equals 14 residues. The CDR3 DNA follows: TGTGCCAGCAGCCAGGACAGGTCTCGGGAGACCCAGTACTTC. This gives the protein CASSQDRSRETQYF.

This chain links TRBV4-1 with TRBJ1-2; 11 nucleotides align to TRBD1. CDR1 and CDR2 from the germline V gene are MGHRA and YSYEKL. The CDR3 contains 15 residues. V lost 4 bases and J lost 6; bases outside the gene matches: 7. The CDR3 DNA reads TGCGCCAGCAGCCGAATGCCGGGACAGGGGGATGGCTACACCTTC. Protein product: CASSRMPGQGDGYTF.

The chain employs TRBV6-5 and TRBJ2-7; D might be TRBD1 (5 bases). V lost 6 bases to trimming and J lost 3 bases, with 12 bases between them. Germline V lookup: CDR1 MNHEY, CDR2 SVGAGI. The CDR3 covers 13 residues. The DNA for the CDR3 is TGTGCCAGCAGCTCGGACAAAGACTACGAGCAGTACTTC. This gives the protein CASSSDKDYEQYF.

With regard to this clone: An end of the junction differs from the germline gene, which may be a read error. The V gene is TRBV7-7, the J gene TRBJ2-1; a weak D match, TRBD1 (6 bases). Looked up from germline, CDR1 is SSHAT and CDR2 is FNYEAQ (reference sequence). The CDR3 has 19 amino acids. The CDR3 DNA reads TGTGCTAGCAGCTTAAGACCGCCTTGGCAGGGCGCCGATACAGGGGAGCAGTTCTTC. The encoded protein is CASSLRPPWQGADTGEQFF.

This chain uses TRBV6-5 with TRBJ2-7, with D maybe TRBD1 (5 bases). The CDR3 totals 15 residues. CDR1 is MNHEY, CDR2 SVGAGI, per germline. V was trimmed by 0 bases and J by 2 bases, leaving 11 bases between them. The CDR3 region has the DNA TGTGCCAGCAGTTACTCTCCCCAGGGTCCCTACGAGCAGTACTTC. The encoded protein is CASSYSPQGPYEQYF.

Details on this clone: The sample has other DNA sequences that encode this CDR3 too. The gene calls are TRBV6-5 and TRBJ1-2; D is undetermined. Germline lookup yields CDR1 MNHEY and CDR2 SVGAGI. Trimming cost V 0 bases and J 2 bases, with 7 bases left between them. The CDR3 contains 14 residues. CDR3 in DNA: TGTGCCAGCAGTTACTCTACGGGGAACTATGGCTACACCTTC. Its protein product is CASSYSTGNYGYTF.

The V call is TRBV7-9, the J call TRBJ2-5; TRBD2 might be the D (6 bases). There are 16 residues in the CDR3. Trimming cost V 1 base and J 0 bases, with 12 bases left between them. CDR1 is SEHNR and CDR2 is FQNEAQ in the germline V gene (reference sequence). The CDR3 sequence is CASSLGRLGNQETQYF. CDR3 coding DNA: TGTGCCAGCAGCTTAGGGAGACTAGGGAACCAAGAGACCCAGTACTTC. The variable domain in full, completed from reference TRBV7-9 and TRBJ2-5, reads DTGVSQNPRHKITKRGQNVTFRCDPISEHNRLYWYRQTLGQGPEFLTYFQNEAQLEKSRLLSDRFSAERPKGSFSTLEIQRTEQGDSAMYLCASSLGRLGNQETQYFGPGTRLLVL.

This clone was counted a single time. This chain uses TRBV6-6 with TRBJ1-2; a weak D match, TRBD1 (5 bases). The germline CDR1 and CDR2 sequences are MNHNY and SVGAGI (reference sequence). With 0 bases removed from V and 2 bases from J, the gap between germline ends came to 7 bases. CDR3 size: 14 residues. The CDR3 spells CASSYSGQNYGYTF. The CDR3, as DNA: TGTGCCAGCAGTTACTCCGGACAAAACTATGGCTACACCTTC.

V and J are TRBV14 and TRBJ2-7; 7 bases fit TRBD1. The CDR3 is 19 amino acids. Germline V gene lookup returns CDR1 SGHDN and CDR2 FVKESK. J gave up 2 bases and V 2 bases, and 18 bases lay outside the gene matches. CDR3: CASSQQGQRRTTIPYEQYF. CDR3 nucleotides: TGTGCCAGCAGCCAACAGGGACAGCGTAGGACCACCATACCCTACGAGCAGTACTTC.